These 15 T cell receptor beta chains share one sample of origin, sequenced in a study of blood T cell repertoires in COVID-19. Libraries were prepared by immunoSEQ multiplex PCR; TCRdb keeps only in-frame clonotypes and omits some of them. Here the sample spans around 310,000 clones, 89% being singletons. The sample comprised peripheral blood. The receptors originated from a woman aged 60-75 years with acute or convalescent COVID-19.

This chain links TRBV7-2 with TRBJ1-6; weak D call: TRBD1 (6 bases). The CDR3 length is 15 residues. Between the trimmed V and J ends, which lost 5 bases and 13 bases, there was a span of 21 bases. CDR1 is SGHTA, CDR2 FQGNSA, per germline. The CDR3 reads CASSPGDKREGPLHF. CDR3 nucleotide sequence: TGTGCCAGCAGCCCCGGGGACAAGCGGGAGGGTCCCCTCCACTTT. The entire variable domain, with the rest obtained from reference TRBV7-2 and TRBJ1-6, is as follows: GAGVSQSPSNKVTEKGKDVELRCDPISGHTALYWYRQSLGQGLEFLIYFQGNSAPDKSGLPSDRFSAERTGGSVSTLTIQRTQQEDSAVYLCASSPGDKREGPLHFGNGTRLTVT.

The chain has TRBV11-2 and TRBJ2-1; 10 bases line up with TRBD2. CDR1 is SGHAT, CDR2 FQNNGV, per germline. CDR3 length: 15 residues. Trimming at V came to 6 bases and at J to 6 bases, leaving 8 bases not matched to a gene. CDR3 DNA: TGTGCCAGCAGTTCGCCCGCTAGCGGGAGCAATGAGCAGTTCTTC. It yields the protein CASSSPASGSNEQFF.

The chain recombines TRBV19 with TRBJ2-7; D not certain. The V gene lost 5 bases and the J gene lost 4 bases, with 9 bases spanning the gap. This CDR3 spans 12 amino acids. Germline V CDR1 and CDR2: LNHDA, SQIVND (reference sequence). CDR3 DNA sequence: TGTGCCAGTAGTCCCAGTGATTACGAGCAGTACTTC. This codes for CASSPSDYEQYF.

This sequence joins TRBV19 and TRBJ2-1; perhaps TRBD2 as D (6 bases). The CDR3 totals 15 residues. Trimming took 4 bases from V and 7 from J, leaving 17 bases between them. Germline CDR1 and CDR2: LNHDA and SQIVND (reference sequence). CDR3 nucleotides: TGTGCCAGTAGTAAGGAGGGGACTGCCTTTAATGAGCAGTTCTTC. The encoded protein is CASSKEGTAFNEQFF.

This clone turned up a few times. The chain combines TRBV15 with TRBJ1-6; TRBD1 agrees at 7 bases. The germline gives CDR1 LNHNV, CDR2 YYDKDF (reference sequence). This CDR3 contains 14 residues. J gave up 7 bases and V 4 bases, and 4 bases lay outside the gene matches. CDR3 nucleotides: TGTGCCACCAGCAAAGGGACAGCCAATTCACCCCTCCACTTT. Translated: CATSKGTANSPLHF.

The chain carries TRBV5-4 and TRBJ2-5; 8 nucleotides match TRBD2. The CDR3 runs 16 residues. The germline gives CDR1 SGHNT, CDR2 YYREEE (reference sequence). Unmatched junction bases numbered 10, after V lost 2 bases and J lost 4 bases. CDR3 sequence (DNA): TGTGCCAGCAGCTTAGTTACGGGAGGGCCCAGAGAGACCCAGTACTTC. Encoded protein: CASSLVTGGPRETQYF.

The genes are TRBV24-1 and TRBJ2-2; TRBD2 is a possible D gene (6 bases). Germline CDR1 reads KGHDR; CDR2 reads SFDVKD. The ends were cut back, 3 bases at V and 1 base at J, with 8 bases in the middle. The CDR3 totals 15 residues. The CDR3 DNA reads as TGTGCCACCAGTGATGGAGGGTGGAACACCGGGGAGCTGTTTTTT. This gives the protein CATSDGGWNTGELFF.

V gene TRBV29-1 combines with J gene TRBJ2-7; 9 positions match TRBD1. From germline, CDR1 is SQVTM and CDR2 ANQGSEA. Losses at the gene ends were 7 bases for V and 2 bases for J; bases not matched to a gene: 6. This CDR3 is built from 13 residues. CDR3 loop: CSAGTGTPYEQYF. CDR3 DNA: TGCAGCGCTGGGACAGGGACCCCCTACGAGCAGTACTTC.

The chain combines TRBV5-1 with TRBJ1-1; D is ambiguous. Germline CDR1 is SGHRS and CDR2 is YFSETQ. The ends were cut back, 6 bases at V and 3 bases at J, with 12 bases in the middle. This CDR3 contains 13 residues. The CDR3 coding sequence is TGCGCCAGCAATGCGGCAGACTACACTGAAGCTTTCTTT. Translating it yields CASNAADYTEAFF.

About this clone itself: This same CDR3 is encoded by further DNA sequences in the sample. The chain employs TRBV5-5 and TRBJ2-7; no clear D gene. The germline gives CDR1 SGHKS, CDR2 YYEKEE (reference sequence). Trimming removed 1 base at V and 3 bases at J, with 5 bases between. This CDR3 is built from 12 residues. The CDR3 region has the DNA TGTGCCAGCAGCTTGACAGACTACGAGCAGTACTTC. This gives the protein CASSLTDYEQYF.

This clone was observed once. The chain links TRBV18 to TRBJ1-1; TRBD1 might be the D (5 bases). Deletions cut 1 base from V and 0 bases from J, with 12 bases between. Germline-derived CDR1 and CDR2 are KGHSH and LQKENI. This CDR3 region has 16 residues. CDR3 protein: CASSPLGPNLNTEAFF. CDR3 nucleotide sequence: TGTGCCAGCTCACCACTGGGGCCGAATTTGAACACTGAAGCTTTCTTT.

This clone occurred once. The rearrangement joins TRBV5-6 to TRBJ2-1; D is perhaps TRBD2 (6 bases). Germline V gene lookup returns CDR1 SGHDT and CDR2 YYEEEE. V lost 4 bases and J 7 bases, leaving 15 bases between the germline ends. The CDR3 runs to 14 residues. Here the CDR3 reads CASSPEGLLNEQFF. The CDR3 bases are TGTGCCAGCAGCCCGGAGGGCCTTCTTAATGAGCAGTTCTTC.

The gene calls are TRBV28 and TRBJ2-7; 10 nucleotides align to TRBD2. The CDR3 length is 16 residues. Germline trimming cut 1 base from V and 0 bases from J; bases unmatched to any gene: 3. Germline V lookup: CDR1 MDHEN, CDR2 SYDVKM. CDR3 sequence: CASSLLASGSSYEQYF. In DNA form, the CDR3 reads TGTGCCAGCAGTTTATTGGCTAGCGGGAGCTCCTACGAGCAGTACTTC.

The rearrangement joins TRBV6-2 or TRBV6-3 to TRBJ2-2; possible D gene TRBD2, 5 bases. CDR3 length: 18 amino acids. The germline V gene encodes CDR1 MNHEY and CDR2 SVGEGT. V lost 4 bases and J 0 bases, leaving 18 bases between the germline ends. CDR3 in amino acids: CASSSRTLPSANTGELFF. CDR3 nucleotides: TGTGCCAGCAGTTCCCGGACTCTCCCCTCCGCGAACACCGGGGAGCTGTTTTTT.

The genes are TRBV24-1 and TRBJ2-7, with D possibly matching TRBD2 (7 bases). The CDR3 extends over 14 amino acids. The germline V and J ends were trimmed by 4 bases and 7 bases, with 16 bases remaining between them. CDR1 is KGHDR and CDR2 is SFDVKD in the germline V gene. The CDR3 DNA reads as TGTGCCACCAGTGAACCGGGGGGCCTGGGGGAGCAGTACTTC. The encoded protein is CATSEPGGLGEQYF.